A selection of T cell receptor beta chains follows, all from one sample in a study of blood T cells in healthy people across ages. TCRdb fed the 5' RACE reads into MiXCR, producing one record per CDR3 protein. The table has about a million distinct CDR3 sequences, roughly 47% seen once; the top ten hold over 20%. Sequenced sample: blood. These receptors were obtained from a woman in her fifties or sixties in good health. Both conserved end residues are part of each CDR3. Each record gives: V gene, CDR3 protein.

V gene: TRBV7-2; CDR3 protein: CASTITGANTEAFF
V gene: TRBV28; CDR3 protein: CASSLQQSASTDTQYF
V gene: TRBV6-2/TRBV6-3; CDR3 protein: CASSLDTGGHQPQHF
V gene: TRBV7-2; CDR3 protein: CASSLALQGYEQFF
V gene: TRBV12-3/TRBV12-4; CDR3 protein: CASSLFGGNQPQHF
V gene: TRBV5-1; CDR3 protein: CASSLEVYGELFF
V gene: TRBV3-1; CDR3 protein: CASRNLVGSGYTF
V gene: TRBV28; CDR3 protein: CASSLGGRAQPQHF
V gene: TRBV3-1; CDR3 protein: CASSLDAVWRADTQYF
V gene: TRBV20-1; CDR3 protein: CSARPRLAGVSNIQYF
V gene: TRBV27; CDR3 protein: CASTAGVNTEAFF
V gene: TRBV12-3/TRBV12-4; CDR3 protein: CASRSGLAGEGTDTQYF
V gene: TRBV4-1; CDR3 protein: CASSQVGQGSSNQPQHF
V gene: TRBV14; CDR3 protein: CASSQWGHETQYF
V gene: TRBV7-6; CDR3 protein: CASSLALAGSAQETQYF